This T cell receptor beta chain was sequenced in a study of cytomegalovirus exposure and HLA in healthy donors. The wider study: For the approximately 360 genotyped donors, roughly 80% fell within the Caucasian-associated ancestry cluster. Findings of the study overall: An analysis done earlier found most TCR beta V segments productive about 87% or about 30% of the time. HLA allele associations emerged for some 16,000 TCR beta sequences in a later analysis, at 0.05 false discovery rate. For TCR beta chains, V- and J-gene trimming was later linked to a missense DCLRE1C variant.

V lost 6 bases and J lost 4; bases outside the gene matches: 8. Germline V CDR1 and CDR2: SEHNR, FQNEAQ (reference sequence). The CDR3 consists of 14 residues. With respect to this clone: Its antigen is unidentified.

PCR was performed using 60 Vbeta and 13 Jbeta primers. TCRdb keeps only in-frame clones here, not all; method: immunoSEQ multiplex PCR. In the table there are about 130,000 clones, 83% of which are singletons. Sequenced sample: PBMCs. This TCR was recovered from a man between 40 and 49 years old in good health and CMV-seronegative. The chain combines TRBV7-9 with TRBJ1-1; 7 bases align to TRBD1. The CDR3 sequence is CASSPDRATTEAFF. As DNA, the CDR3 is TGTGCCAGCAGTCCCGACAGGGCGACCACTGAAGCTTTCTTT.